Detailed here is one TCR beta chain. The antigen is undetermined. This specimen comes from a study of CD8 T cells in Susac syndrome. Findings and caveats of the study: The study recognized that its TCR sequencing and HLA analysis covered a relatively small number of individuals.

The CDR3 runs to 17 residues. The trim removed 3 bases at V and 3 bases at J, leaving 9 bases unmatched. Germline V gene lookup returns CDR1 SGHDT and CDR2 YYEEEE. Purification of the CD8+ and CD4+ T cells relied on negative isolation, and TEMRA cells underwent FACS enrichment. RNA totalling about 0.45 to 1 ug underwent reverse transcription with random hexamers. It was immunoSEQ multiplex PCR that amplified TCR beta CDR3 across 54 Vbeta and 13 Jbeta. One entry per CDR3 protein results from TCRdb running MiXCR on the immunoSEQ multiplex PCR reads. Altogether just over 300,000 distinct CDR3 sequences are present, roughly nine tenths being singletons, with the ten largest covering 0.065%.

This chain joins TRBV5-6 and TRBJ1-6; 7 nucleotides line up with TRBD1. Source material: CD4+ T cells from PBMCs. This sequence was found in a human donor with multiple sclerosis. CDR3 bases: TGTGCCAGCAGCTCAAACCTTCGGACAGGCTATAATTCACCCCTCCACTTT. This gives the protein CASSSNLRTGYNSPLHF.